This T cell receptor (beta chain) derives from a study of T-cell reconstitution after alpha-beta-depleted transplantation in children. Unique molecular identifiers were used in preparing the TCRbeta library. TCRdb analysed the PCR reads with MiXCR anew, one entry per CDR3 protein. The sample includes about 460,000 distinct CDR3 sequences, over 9.5% of them seen just once. CDR3 length equals 16 residues. Germline CDR1 SGHNT, CDR2 YYREEE (reference sequence). V was pared by 2 bases and J by 3 bases, with 17 bases between. This clonotype has only a few counts. V usage is TRBV5-4 and J usage is TRBJ2-5; D gene ambiguous. The TCR comes from a child aged 2-15 years with inherited bone marrow failure, due to receive a stem cell transplant. This specimen consisted of PBMCs, obtained before TCRalphabeta/CD19-depleted stem cell transplant. The DNA of the CDR3 is TGTGCCAGCAGCTTATTCAGCTCTATCGCCGAAGAGACCCAGTACTTC. This codes for CASSLFSSIAEETQYF.